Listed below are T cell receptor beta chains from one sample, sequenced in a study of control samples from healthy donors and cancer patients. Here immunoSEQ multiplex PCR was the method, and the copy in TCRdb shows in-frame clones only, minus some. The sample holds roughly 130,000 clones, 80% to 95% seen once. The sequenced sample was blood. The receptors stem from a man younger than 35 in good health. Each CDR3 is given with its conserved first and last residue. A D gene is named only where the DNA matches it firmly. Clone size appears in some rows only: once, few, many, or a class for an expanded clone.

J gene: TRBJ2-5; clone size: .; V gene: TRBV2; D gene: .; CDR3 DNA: TGTGCCAGCAGTGGGTTTTACAGGCGCAAGGGGCGAGAGACCCAGTACTTC; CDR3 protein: CASSGFYRRKGRETQYF
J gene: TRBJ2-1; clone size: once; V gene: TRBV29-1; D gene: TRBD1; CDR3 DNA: TGCAGCGTTGTCGGGACAGGGGGCCATGAGCAGTTCTTC; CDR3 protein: CSVVGTGGHEQFF
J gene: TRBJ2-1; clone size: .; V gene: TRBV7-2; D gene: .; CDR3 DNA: TGTGCCAGCAGCCGGAGGGGGGGCGATGGGAATGAGCAGTTCTTC; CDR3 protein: CASSRRGGDGNEQFF
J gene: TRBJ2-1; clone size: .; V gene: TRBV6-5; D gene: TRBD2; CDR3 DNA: TGTGCCAGCAGCCGAGGGACTAGCGGGACCAATGAGCAGTTCTTC; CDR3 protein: CASSRGTSGTNEQFF
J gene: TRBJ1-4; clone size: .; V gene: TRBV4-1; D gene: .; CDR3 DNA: TGCGCCAGCAGCCAAGTATCTGGGGCGAACGAAAAACTGTTTTTT; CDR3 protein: CASSQVSGANEKLFF
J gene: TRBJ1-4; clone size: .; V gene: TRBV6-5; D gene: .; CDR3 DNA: TGTGCCAGCACGGTCCAGGCCGAAGAAAAACTGTTTTTT; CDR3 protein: CASTVQAEEKLFF
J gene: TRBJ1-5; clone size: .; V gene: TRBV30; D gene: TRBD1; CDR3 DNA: TGTGCCTGGAGTCGAGTATCCGGACAGGACAATCAGCCCCAGCATTTT; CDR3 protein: CAWSRVSGQDNQPQHF
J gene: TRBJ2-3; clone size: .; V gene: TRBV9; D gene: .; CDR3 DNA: TGTGCCAGCAGCGTAGTGGACAGAATCACAGATACGCAGTATTTT; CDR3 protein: CASSVVDRITDTQYF
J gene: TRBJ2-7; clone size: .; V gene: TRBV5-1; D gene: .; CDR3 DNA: TGCGCCAGCAGCTTGGGGTCGGGGGGACATAACGAGCAGTACTTC; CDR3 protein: CASSLGSGGHNEQYF
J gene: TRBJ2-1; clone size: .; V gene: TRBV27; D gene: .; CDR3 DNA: TGTGCCAGCAAGAGGGAGCTGGGTTGGAATGAGCAGTTCTTC; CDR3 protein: CASKRELGWNEQFF
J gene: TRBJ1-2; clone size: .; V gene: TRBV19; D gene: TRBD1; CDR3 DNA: TGTGCCAGTAGTGCAGGGGGCTCTGGCTACACCTTC; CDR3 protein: CASSAGGSGYTF
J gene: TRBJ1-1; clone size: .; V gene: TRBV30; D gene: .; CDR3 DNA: TGTGCCTGGAGTCACTCTGGGGGGGGGAAGATTAGGTACACTGAAGCTTTCTTT; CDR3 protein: CAWSHSGGGKIRYTEAFF
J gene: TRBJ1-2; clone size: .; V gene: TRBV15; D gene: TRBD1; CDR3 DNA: TGTGCCACCAGCAGAGACCTGACAGGGAATGGCTACACCTTC; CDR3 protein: CATSRDLTGNGYTF
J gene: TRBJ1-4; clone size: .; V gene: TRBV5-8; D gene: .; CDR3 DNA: TGTGCCAGCAGCTTTGGACAGCGGGCTAATGAAAAACTGTTTTTT; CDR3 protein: CASSFGQRANEKLFF
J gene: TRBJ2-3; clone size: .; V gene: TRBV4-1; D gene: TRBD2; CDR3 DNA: TGCGCCAGCAGCCAAGATCCCAGCGGGGGGTTGGGGACAGATACGCAGTATTTT; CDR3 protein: CASSQDPSGGLGTDTQYF
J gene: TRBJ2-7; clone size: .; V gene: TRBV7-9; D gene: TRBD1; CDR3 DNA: TGTGCCAGCAGCTTAGGTTCGGGGACAGGGGCGAGCGAGCAGTACTTC; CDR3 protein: CASSLGSGTGASEQYF
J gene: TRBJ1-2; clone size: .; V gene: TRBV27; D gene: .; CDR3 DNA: TGTGCCAGCAGTTTTGGGGGAGACTATGGCTACACCTTC; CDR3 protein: CASSFGGDYGYTF
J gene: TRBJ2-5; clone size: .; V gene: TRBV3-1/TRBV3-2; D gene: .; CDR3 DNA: TGTGCCAGCAGCACTCGGGAGACCCAGTACTTC; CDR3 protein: CASSTRETQYF
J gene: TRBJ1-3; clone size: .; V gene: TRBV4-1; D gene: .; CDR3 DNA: TGCGCCAGCAGCCAAGAAGGGAACCTGGCTGGAAACACCATATATTTT; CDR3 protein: CASSQEGNLAGNTIYF
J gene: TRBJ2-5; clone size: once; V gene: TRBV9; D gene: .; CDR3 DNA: TGTGCCAGCAGCGCCGACAGATACCAAGAGACCCAGTACTTC; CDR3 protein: CASSADRYQETQYF
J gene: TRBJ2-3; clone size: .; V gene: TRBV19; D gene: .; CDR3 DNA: TGTGCCAGTAGTTCCCTAACTTGGGGCACAGATACGCAGTATTTT; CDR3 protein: CASSSLTWGTDTQYF
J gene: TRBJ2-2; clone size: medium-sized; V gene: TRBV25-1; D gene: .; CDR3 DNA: TGTGCCAGCAGTGAGGCACAGGTTACCGGGGAGCTGTTTTTT; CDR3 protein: CASSEAQVTGELFF
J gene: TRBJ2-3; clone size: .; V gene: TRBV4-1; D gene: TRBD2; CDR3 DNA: TGCGCCAGCAGCCAAGATTTCGGCGGGGGGACAGATACGCAGTATTTT; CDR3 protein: CASSQDFGGGTDTQYF
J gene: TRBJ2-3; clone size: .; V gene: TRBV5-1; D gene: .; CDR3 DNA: TGCGCCAGCACAGAGGGAAGCCCCCTCACAGATACGCAGTATTTT; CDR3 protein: CASTEGSPLTDTQYF
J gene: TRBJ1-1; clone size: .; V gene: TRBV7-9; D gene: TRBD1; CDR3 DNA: TGTGCCAGCAGCCCAGGGGGCGCGGGCACTGAAGCTTTCTTT; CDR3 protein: CASSPGGAGTEAFF
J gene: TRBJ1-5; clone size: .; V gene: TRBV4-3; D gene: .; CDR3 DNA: TGCGCCAGCAGCCAAGAGGAAGGACCCAATCAGCCCCAGCATTTT; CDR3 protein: CASSQEEGPNQPQHF
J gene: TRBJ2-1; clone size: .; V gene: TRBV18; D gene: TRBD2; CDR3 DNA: TGTGCCAGCTCCCGTGTCCCGGGACTAGCGGGGGGATCGTACAATGAGCAGTTCTTC; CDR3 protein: CASSRVPGLAGGSYNEQFF
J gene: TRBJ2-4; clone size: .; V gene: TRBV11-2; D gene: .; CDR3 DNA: TGTGCCAGCAGCCACAGGCGGGGCAAAAACATTCAGTACTTC; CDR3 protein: CASSHRRGKNIQYF
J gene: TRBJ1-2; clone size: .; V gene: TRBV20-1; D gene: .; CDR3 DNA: TGCAGTGCTTCCACAGAGTATGGCTACACCTTC; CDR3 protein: CSASTEYGYTF
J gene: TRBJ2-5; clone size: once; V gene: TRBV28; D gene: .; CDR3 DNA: TGTGCCAGCAGTCCAGGGAGCGAGACCCAGTACTTC; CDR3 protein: CASSPGSETQYF
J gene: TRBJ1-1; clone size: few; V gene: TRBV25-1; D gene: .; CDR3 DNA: TGTGCCAGCAGTGAGGCAGGGCGATATGAGAACACTGAAGCTTTCTTT; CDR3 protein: CASSEAGRYENTEAFF
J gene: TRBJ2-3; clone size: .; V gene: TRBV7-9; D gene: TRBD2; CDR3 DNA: TGTGCCAGCAGCCCAGCGGGGGGCACAGATACGCAGTATTTT; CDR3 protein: CASSPAGGTDTQYF
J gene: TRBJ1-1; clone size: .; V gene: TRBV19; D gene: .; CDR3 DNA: TGTGCCAGTAGTAGCAAAAGATACATGAACACTGAAGCTTTCTTT; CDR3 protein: CASSSKRYMNTEAFF
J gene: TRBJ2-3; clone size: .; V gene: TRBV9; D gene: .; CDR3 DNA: TGTGCCAGCAGCGTAGGATTTGGCGGATACACAGATACGCAGTATTTT; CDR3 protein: CASSVGFGGYTDTQYF
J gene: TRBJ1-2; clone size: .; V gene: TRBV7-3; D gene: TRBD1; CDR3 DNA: TGTGCCAGCAGCCGGACAGGGGGCTCTGGCTACACCTTC; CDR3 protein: CASSRTGGSGYTF
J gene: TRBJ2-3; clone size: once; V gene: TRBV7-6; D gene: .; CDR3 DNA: TGTGCCAGCAGCTCACTTGGAGGGGCGGCAGATACGCAGTATTTT; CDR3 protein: CASSSLGGAADTQYF
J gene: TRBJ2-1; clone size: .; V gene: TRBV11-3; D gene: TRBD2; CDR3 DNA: TGTGCCAGCAGCCCTCGTAGCGGGAGCTCCTACAATGAGCAGTTCTTC; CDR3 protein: CASSPRSGSSYNEQFF
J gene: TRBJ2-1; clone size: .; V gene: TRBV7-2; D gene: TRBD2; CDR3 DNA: TGTGCCAGCAGTCGTAGCGGGAGAGAGCAGTTCTTC; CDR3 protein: CASSRSGREQFF
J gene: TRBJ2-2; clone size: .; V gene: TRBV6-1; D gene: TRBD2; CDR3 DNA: TGTGCCAGCAGTGAAGCGCTTCGAGAAGCGGGAAACACCGGGGAGCTGTTTTTT; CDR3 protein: CASSEALREAGNTGELFF
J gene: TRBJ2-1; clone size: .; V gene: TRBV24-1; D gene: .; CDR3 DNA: TGTGCCACCAGTGGGGGCTCCTACAATGAGCAGTTCTTC; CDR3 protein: CATSGGSYNEQFF
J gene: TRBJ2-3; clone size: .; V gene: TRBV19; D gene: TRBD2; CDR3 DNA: TGTGCCAGTAGCCGCGGACTAGCGGGGGGGCCATCCACAGATACGCAGTATTTT; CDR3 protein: CASSRGLAGGPSTDTQYF
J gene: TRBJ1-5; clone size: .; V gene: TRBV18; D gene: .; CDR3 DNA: TGTGCCAGCTCACCACAGGACAGCGGGCAGCCCCAGCATTTT; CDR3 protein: CASSPQDSGQPQHF